This TCR beta chain is drawn from a study of blood T cell repertoires in COVID-19. The table lists this clone with a few counts. The germline V gene encodes CDR1 LGHNA and CDR2 YSLEER. The CDR3 spans 14 residues. The V and J ends lost 1 base and 4 bases respectively, with 11 bases between them. Assay used: immunoSEQ multiplex PCR; TCRdb lists only in-frame clones, some missing. The profile shows 100,000 or so clones, 81% of them singletons. The chain joins TRBV4-3 to TRBJ2-7, with D unclear. Sequencing was done on a sample of peripheral blood. This TCR was recovered from a human donor in a cohort sampled during active COVID-19. CDR3 sequence (DNA): TGCGCCAGCAGCCAAGGAATTACAGCTTACGAGCAGTACTTC. Translated, it gives CASSQGITAYEQYF.